These T cell receptor beta chains were read from a single sample in a study of T cell repertoires in cytomegalovirus infection. TCRdb re-analysed the reads in MiXCR, keeping a single row per CDR3 protein. The sample comprises fewer than 200,000 distinct CDR3 sequences, more than 9% of which are singletons, and about 4.6% rests with the top ten. Sequencing used PBMCs. The source of these receptors is a human donor in good health (CMV status not recorded). Some clones in this sample may be carry-over from other donors' samples. CDR3s include the opening cysteine and the closing phenylalanine or tryptophan. Each record gives: clone size, V gene, J gene, D gene, CDR3 DNA, CDR3 protein. A D gene is named only where the DNA matches it firmly. Size is stated for part of the rows, as once, few or many counts, or as a class when the clone is expanded.

abundance: many; v_gene: TRBV7-9; j_gene: TRBJ2-1; d_gene: TRBD2; CDR3nt: TGTGCCAGCAGCAAAGGGACTAGCGGGAGAAATGAGCAGTTCTTC; CDR3aa: CASSKGTSGRNEQFF
abundance: .; v_gene: TRBV10-3; j_gene: TRBJ2-1; d_gene: TRBD2; CDR3nt: TGTGCCATCAAACGACTAGCGGACAGCAATGAGCAGTTCTTC; CDR3aa: CAIKRLADSNEQFF
abundance: .; v_gene: TRBV20-1; j_gene: TRBJ2-1; d_gene: .; CDR3nt: TGCAGTGCTAGAGCCCTCGACGGCCGCAATGAGCAGTTCTTC; CDR3aa: CSARALDGRNEQFF
abundance: many; v_gene: TRBV28; j_gene: TRBJ1-5; d_gene: .; CDR3nt: TGTGCCAGCAAAGACCGGGCGGATAGCAATCAGCCCCAGCATTTT; CDR3aa: CASKDRADSNQPQHF
abundance: few; v_gene: TRBV28; j_gene: TRBJ2-2; d_gene: .; CDR3nt: TGTGCCAGCTCCCAGAGACAGACTAACACCGGGGAGCTGTTTTTT; CDR3aa: CASSQRQTNTGELFF
abundance: many; v_gene: TRBV20-1; j_gene: TRBJ1-2; d_gene: .; CDR3nt: TGCAGTGCTAGAGATCTAACAGGGCAAACTAACTATGGCTACACCTTC; CDR3aa: CSARDLTGQTNYGYTF
abundance: many; v_gene: TRBV15; j_gene: TRBJ1-2; d_gene: .; CDR3nt: TGTGCCACCAGCAGAGAATCGAGGACTGAACGAGGCTACACCTTC; CDR3aa: CATSRESRTERGYTF
abundance: many; v_gene: TRBV7-6; j_gene: TRBJ2-7; d_gene: .; CDR3nt: TGTGCCAGCAGCTTAAAGTCGGAGAATCAGAAGTGGGAGCAGTACTTC; CDR3aa: CASSLKSENQKWEQYF
abundance: many; v_gene: TRBV7-9; j_gene: TRBJ2-3; d_gene: .; CDR3nt: TGTGCCAGCAGCGCCCCCGGGACCCAACGATCGGATACGCAGTATTTT; CDR3aa: CASSAPGTQRSDTQYF
abundance: many; v_gene: TRBV7-6; j_gene: TRBJ2-5; d_gene: TRBD1; CDR3nt: TGTGCCAGCAGCTTACCCCTCGGGCAGGGGGCATTAGGGGAGACCCAGTACTTC; CDR3aa: CASSLPLGQGALGETQYF
abundance: .; v_gene: TRBV19; j_gene: TRBJ2-3; d_gene: TRBD2; CDR3nt: TGTGCCAGTAGTTCGGGACTAGCGGGGCCTAGCACAGATACGCAGTATTTT; CDR3aa: CASSSGLAGPSTDTQYF
abundance: .; v_gene: TRBV7-1; j_gene: TRBJ2-2; d_gene: .; CDR3nt: TGTGCCAGCAGCTTACGGGGCGGGATCAACACCGGGGAGCTGTTTTTT; CDR3aa: CASSLRGGINTGELFF
abundance: few; v_gene: TRBV7-2; j_gene: TRBJ1-1; d_gene: .; CDR3nt: TGTGCCAGCGATGGGGGGGGGGCCGACGGAGCTTTCTTT; CDR3aa: CASDGGGADGAFF
abundance: many; v_gene: TRBV4-3; j_gene: TRBJ2-2; d_gene: .; CDR3nt: TGCGCCAGCAGCCAAAAACAGGGCCTCGGCGAGCTGTTTTTT; CDR3aa: CASSQKQGLGELFF
abundance: .; v_gene: TRBV11-2; j_gene: TRBJ2-1; d_gene: .; CDR3nt: TGTGCCAGCAGCTTAGAAGTGCTTAGTAGCAATGAGCAGTTCTTC; CDR3aa: CASSLEVLSSNEQFF
abundance: many; v_gene: TRBV7-9; j_gene: TRBJ1-5; d_gene: TRBD1; CDR3nt: TGTGCCAGCAGCTCAGACAGGGATGAGAGCAATCAGCCCCAGCATTTT; CDR3aa: CASSSDRDESNQPQHF
abundance: many; v_gene: TRBV7-2; j_gene: TRBJ2-1; d_gene: .; CDR3nt: TGTGCCAGCAGCCTACGCAGCTCCTACAATGAGCAGTTCTTC; CDR3aa: CASSLRSSYNEQFF
abundance: .; v_gene: TRBV6-1; j_gene: TRBJ2-2; d_gene: TRBD1; CDR3nt: TGTGCCAGCAGTGAAAGTAGGACAGGGGAGAGCACCGGGGAGCTGTTTTTT; CDR3aa: CASSESRTGESTGELFF
abundance: many; v_gene: TRBV7-2; j_gene: TRBJ2-2; d_gene: TRBD1; CDR3nt: TGTGCCAGCAGTAAGGACAGGGGAGATACCGGGGAGCTGTTTTTT; CDR3aa: CASSKDRGDTGELFF
abundance: many; v_gene: TRBV10-3; j_gene: TRBJ2-1; d_gene: TRBD2; CDR3nt: TGTGCCATCAGTGAGTCGGGGGGGTACAATGAGCAGTTCTTC; CDR3aa: CAISESGGYNEQFF
abundance: many; v_gene: TRBV7-2; j_gene: TRBJ2-3; d_gene: .; CDR3nt: TGTGCCAGCAGCTTAAATCTTGCAGATACGCAGTATTTT; CDR3aa: CASSLNLADTQYF
abundance: many; v_gene: TRBV6-1; j_gene: TRBJ1-2; d_gene: .; CDR3nt: TGTGCCAGCAGTCGTGGGGGGACACGGGTGGGCACTAACTATGGCTACACCTTC; CDR3aa: CASSRGGTRVGTNYGYTF
abundance: many; v_gene: TRBV7-9; j_gene: TRBJ2-4; d_gene: .; CDR3nt: TGTGCCAGCAGCTTAGACACAACAACCCAGTACTTC; CDR3aa: CASSLDTTTQYF
abundance: many; v_gene: TRBV28; j_gene: TRBJ1-1; d_gene: .; CDR3nt: TGTGCCAGCAGTATACGGACAGCGAACACTGAAGCTTTCTTT; CDR3aa: CASSIRTANTEAFF
abundance: many; v_gene: TRBV7-2; j_gene: TRBJ2-7; d_gene: TRBD1; CDR3nt: TGTGCCAGCAGCTTAGACAGGGGACCCTACGAGCAGTACTTC; CDR3aa: CASSLDRGPYEQYF
abundance: .; v_gene: TRBV2; j_gene: TRBJ2-2; d_gene: TRBD1; CDR3nt: TGTGCCAGCAGTAAGACAGGGGTCATGAACACCGGGGAGCTGTTTTTT; CDR3aa: CASSKTGVMNTGELFF